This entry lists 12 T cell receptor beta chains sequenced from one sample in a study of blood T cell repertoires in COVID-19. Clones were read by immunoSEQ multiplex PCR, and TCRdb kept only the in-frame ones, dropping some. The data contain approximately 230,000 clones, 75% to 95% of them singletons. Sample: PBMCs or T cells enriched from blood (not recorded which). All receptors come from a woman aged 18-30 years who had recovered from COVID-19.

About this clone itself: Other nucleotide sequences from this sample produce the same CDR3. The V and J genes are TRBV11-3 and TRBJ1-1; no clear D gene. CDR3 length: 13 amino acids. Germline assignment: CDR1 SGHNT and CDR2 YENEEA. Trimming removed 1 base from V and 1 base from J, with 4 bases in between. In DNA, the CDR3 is TGTGCCAGCAGCTTAGCCGGGAACACTGAAGCTTTCTTT. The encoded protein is CASSLAGNTEAFF. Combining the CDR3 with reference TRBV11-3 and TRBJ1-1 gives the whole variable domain EAGVVQSPRYKIIEKKQPVAFWCNPISGHNTLYWYLQNLGQGPELLIRYENEEAVDDSQLPKDRFSAERLKGVDSTLKIQPAELGDSAVYLCASSLAGNTEAFFGQGTRLTVV.

CDR3: CASSLRNTEAFF. For the CDR3, the DNA is TGTGCCAGCAGCCTCCGGAACACTGAAGCTTTCTTT. The V gene is TRBV11-2, the J gene TRBJ1-1, with unresolved D. The V end lost 5 bases, the J end lost 1 base, and 5 bases lay between the germline ends. Germline V lookup: CDR1 SGHAT, CDR2 FQNNGV. This CDR3 has 12 amino acids.

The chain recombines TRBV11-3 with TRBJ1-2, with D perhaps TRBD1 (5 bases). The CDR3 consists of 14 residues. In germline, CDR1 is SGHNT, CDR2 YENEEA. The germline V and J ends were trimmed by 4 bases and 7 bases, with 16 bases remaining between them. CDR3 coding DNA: TGTGCCAGCAGCTCGGACCTTGCAGGGTTTGGCTACACCTTC. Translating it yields CASSSDLAGFGYTF.

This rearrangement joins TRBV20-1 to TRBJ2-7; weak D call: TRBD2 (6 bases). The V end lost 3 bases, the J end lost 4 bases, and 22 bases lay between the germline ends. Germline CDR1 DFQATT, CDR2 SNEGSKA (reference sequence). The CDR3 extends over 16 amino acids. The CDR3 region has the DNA TGCAGTGCTAGTAGCGACCGCGCCGGGACTTTATACGAGCAGTACTTC. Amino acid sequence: CSASSDRAGTLYEQYF.

CDR3 sequence: CASSGPGGGSSYEQYF. In DNA form, the CDR3 reads TGTGCCAGCAGCGGCCCAGGGGGCGGGAGCTCCTACGAGCAGTACTTC. This chain connects TRBV9 to TRBJ2-7, with D possibly being TRBD1 (8 bases). Trimming took off 3 bases at V and 0 bases at J, with 16 bases between the two ends. This CDR3 has 16 residues. CDR1 and CDR2 from the germline V gene are SGDLS and YYNGEE.

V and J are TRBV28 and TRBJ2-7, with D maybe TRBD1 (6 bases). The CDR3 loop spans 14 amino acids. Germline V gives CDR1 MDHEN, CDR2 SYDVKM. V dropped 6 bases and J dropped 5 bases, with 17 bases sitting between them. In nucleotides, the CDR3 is TGTGCCAGCAGCAGTCCAGGGGTAATTAACGAGCAGTACTTC. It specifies CASSSPGVINEQYF.

The CDR3 coding sequence is TGTGCCAGCAGCTTAGCGAGGACAGCAGGGGAGTTCTTC. As protein: CASSLARTAGEFF. The chain combines TRBV7-9 with TRBJ2-1; TRBD1 might be the D (6 bases). This CDR3 is built from 13 residues. Germline V gene sequence: CDR1 SEHNR, CDR2 FQNEAQ (reference sequence). The V gene lost 0 bases and the J gene lost 14 bases, with 14 bases spanning the gap. Full variable domain (missing parts from reference TRBV7-9 and TRBJ2-1): DTGVSQNPRHKITKRGQNVTFRCDPISEHNRLYWYRQTLGQGPEFLTYFQNEAQLEKSRLLSDRFSAERPKGSFSTLEIQRTEQGDSAMYLCASSLARTAGEFFGPGTRLTVL.

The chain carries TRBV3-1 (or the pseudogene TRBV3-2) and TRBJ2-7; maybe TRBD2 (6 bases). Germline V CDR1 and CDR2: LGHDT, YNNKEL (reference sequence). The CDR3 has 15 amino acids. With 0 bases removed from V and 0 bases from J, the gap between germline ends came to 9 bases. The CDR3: CASSQDRRASYEQYF. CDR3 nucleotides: TGTGCCAGCAGCCAAGATAGGAGGGCCTCCTACGAGCAGTACTTC.

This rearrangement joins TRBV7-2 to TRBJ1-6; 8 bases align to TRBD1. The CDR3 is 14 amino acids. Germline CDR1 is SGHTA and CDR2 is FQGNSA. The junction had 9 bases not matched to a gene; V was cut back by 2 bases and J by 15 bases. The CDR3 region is CASSLPRDRLLLHF. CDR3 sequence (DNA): TGTGCCAGCAGCTTACCTCGGGACAGGCTACTCCTCCACTTT.

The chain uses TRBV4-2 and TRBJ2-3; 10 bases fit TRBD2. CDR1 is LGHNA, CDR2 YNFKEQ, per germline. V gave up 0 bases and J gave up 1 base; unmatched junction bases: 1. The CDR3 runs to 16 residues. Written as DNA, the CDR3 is TGTGCCAGCAGCCAAGAGCTAGCGGGGGGCACAGATACGCAGTATTTT. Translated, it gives CASSQELAGGTDTQYF.

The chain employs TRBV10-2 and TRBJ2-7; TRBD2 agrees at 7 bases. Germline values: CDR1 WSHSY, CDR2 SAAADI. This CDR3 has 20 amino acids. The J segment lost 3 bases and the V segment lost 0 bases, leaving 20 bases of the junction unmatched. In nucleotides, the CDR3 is TGCGCCAGCAGTGAGTCGATCGCTCCCGGGACTACCCAGCGACACTACGAGCAGTACTTC. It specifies CASSESIAPGTTQRHYEQYF.

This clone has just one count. For the CDR3, the DNA is TGTGCCAGTAGTATAGAGGTATCGGGGGGTCTCTATGGCTACACCTTC. This translates into CASSIEVSGGLYGYTF. The chain links TRBV19 to TRBJ1-2, with D possibly being TRBD1 (5 bases). Trimming left V 0 bases short and J 4 bases short, with 15 bases between. Germline CDR1 and CDR2: LNHDA and SQIVND (reference sequence). The CDR3 runs 16 residues.